The sequence of this TCR beta chain was determined in a study of T-cell reconstitution after alpha-beta-depleted transplantation in children. The authors prepared the TCRbeta library with unique molecular identifiers. TCRdb re-derived calls from the PCR reads in MiXCR, one entry per CDR3 protein. Here the sample spans 200,000 to 300,000 distinct CDR3 sequences, around 13% being singletons. V was cut by 6 bases and J by 2 bases, with 20 bases left in between. The germline gives CDR1 MNHEY, CDR2 SVGEGT. The length of the CDR3 is 16 residues. Many counts were recorded for this clonotype. This receptor was taken from a human donor who donated a stem cell graft to a child with acute lymphoblastic leukemia. This specimen was PBMCs from the stem cell graft donor, taken from the stem cell graft. V is TRBV6-2 or TRBV6-3 and J is TRBJ2-7; no reliable D call. DNA for the CDR3: TGTGCCAGCAGCTACGCTAAAAAAGCACTCACCTACGAGCAGTACTTC. As protein: CASSYAKKALTYEQYF.